This passage covers 12 T cell receptor beta chains from one sample sequenced in a study of regulatory T cells in long-lasting Graves disease. According to the study, TCR beta libraries were built with iRepertoire HTBI primers and CDR3-region Arm-PCR. MiXCR, applied by TCRdb to the multiplex PCR reads, yields one record per CDR3 protein. The sample holds about 470,000 distinct CDR3 sequences; 15% are singletons and the top ten take about a sixth. Time point meaning: newly diagnosed GD, antithyroid drugs for less than 3 months. Making the TCR library involved RNA that had been extracted from PBMCs. These data were also reused for a study on T cells in Graves' hyperthyroidism and ophthalmopathy.

The sample in question was peripheral blood mononuclear cells (PBMCs), obtained at new diagnosis, from a patient treated with antithyroid drugs. The source is a woman aged 25-40 years with Graves disease.

This rearrangement joins TRBV7-2 to TRBJ2-5; TRBD2 agrees at 8 bases. V lost 3 bases and J lost 5; bases outside the gene matches: 11. The germline CDR1 and CDR2 sequences are SGHTA and FQGNSA. The CDR3 is 16 residues long. DNA of the CDR3: TGTGCCAGCAGCTTTACTAGCGGCAGCGGGCGGGAGACCCAGTACTTC. Its translation: CASSFTSGSGRETQYF.

At least ten counts were recorded for this clonotype. V usage is TRBV12-3 or TRBV12-4 and J usage is TRBJ2-6; no definite D call. Deletions cut 5 bases from V and 0 bases from J, with 5 bases between. The CDR3 contains 14 residues. The CDR3 spells CASSLSSGANVLTF. CDR3 coding DNA: TGTGCCAGCAGTCTGAGCTCTGGGGCCAACGTCCTGACTTTC.

This clonotype was counted at least ten times. V and J are TRBV5-1 and TRBJ1-2; D remains unclear. The V end lost 7 bases, the J end lost 2 bases, and 9 bases lay between the germline ends. CDR1 is SGHRS and CDR2 is YFSETQ in the germline V gene. The CDR3 has 12 residues. The CDR3 sequence: CASSDLNYGYTF. The CDR3 region has the DNA TGCGCCAGCTCGGACCTCAACTATGGCTACACCTTC.

A single count supports this clonotype. The chain is built from TRBV12-5 and TRBJ2-7; 16 nucleotides match TRBD2. The CDR3 spans 21 residues. Germline V gives CDR1 LGHNT, CDR2 FRNRAP. V was clipped by 7 bases and J by 5 bases; unmatched bases: 23. DNA for the CDR3: TGTGCTAGTGCCGATAACCCTGGGACTAGCGGGAGGGGGCCCCCCCGGAACGAGCAGTACTTC. Amino acids: CASADNPGTSGRGPPRNEQYF.

This clonotype was picked up many times. The junction departs from the called germline gene at one end, perhaps through a read error. The chain couples TRBV20-1 to TRBJ2-1; perhaps D is TRBD1 or TRBD2 (5 bases each). Germline CDR1 and CDR2: DFQATT and SNEGSKA (reference sequence). The CDR3 covers 13 residues. CDR3 in amino acids: CSARGVWGNEQFF. The CDR3 nucleotides are TGCAGTGCAAGAGGGGTCTGGGGGAATGAGCAGTTCTTC.

Only a few counts were recorded for this clonotype. The rearrangement joins TRBV7-3 to TRBJ2-7, with D unresolved. V lost 3 bases, J lost 2 bases, and 8 bases lay in between. The CDR3 length is 13 residues. CDR1 and CDR2 from the germline V gene are SGHTA and FQGTGA. The CDR3 sequence: CASSFIDTYEQYF. CDR3 nucleotides: TGTGCCAGCAGCTTCATAGACACCTACGAGCAGTACTTC. The full variable domain, its missing parts supplied by reference TRBV7-3 and TRBJ2-7, is GAGVSQTPSNKVTEKGKYVELRCDPISGHTALYWYRQSLGQGPEFLIYFQGTGAADDSGLPNDRFFAVRPEGSVSTLKIQRTERGDSAVYLCASSFIDTYEQYFGPGTRLTVT.

A word on this clonotype: This sequence may be a read error, since a much larger clone differs from it by one base. This chain uses TRBV12-3 or TRBV12-4 with TRBJ2-3; TRBD2 is a possible D gene (6 bases). The CDR3 is 14 residues long. Trimming shortened V by 4 bases and J by 12 bases, and 20 bases separated the two germline ends. This chain's CDR3 is CASSSGQAGAVQYF. CDR3 sequence (DNA): TGTGCCAGCAGTTCCGGACAAGCGGGCGCGGTTCAGTATTTT.

This clonotype was observed a few times. CDR3 amino acids: CSVEQQGPDTQYF. CDR3 nucleotides: TGCAGCGTTGAACAACAGGGGCCAGATACGCAGTATTTT. V and J are TRBV29-1 and TRBJ2-3, with 7 bases fitting TRBD1. The V segment lost 2 bases and the J segment 4 bases; nucleotides outside the gene matches: 3. CDR3 length: 13 amino acids. The germline CDR1 and CDR2 sequences are SQVTM and ANQGSEA.

This clonotype was observed at least ten times. V and J are TRBV3-1 and TRBJ2-7, with D maybe TRBD2 (5 bases). Germline CDR1 and CDR2: LGHDT and YNNKEL (reference sequence). This CDR3 spans 16 amino acids. Trimming took off 1 base at V and 1 base at J, with 14 bases between the two ends. CDR3 in amino acids: CASSQGGAGYSYEQYF. DNA of the CDR3: TGTGCCAGCAGCCAAGGGGGAGCAGGCTATTCCTACGAGCAGTACTTC.

The chain recombines TRBV4-1 with TRBJ2-7; tentative D call: TRBD1 (5 bases). V was pared by 4 bases and J by 4 bases, with 17 bases between. Per the germline V gene, CDR1 is MGHRA and CDR2 is YSYEKL. The CDR3 spans 15 residues. The CDR3 DNA reads TGCGCCAGCAGCCCTGGGGCTCGAAGTGGTTACGAGCAGTACTTC. This sequence encodes CASSPGARSGYEQYF.

The chain carries TRBV27 and TRBJ1-1; D gene ambiguous. In germline, CDR1 is MNHEY, CDR2 SMNVEV (reference sequence). This CDR3 is built from 13 residues. The V gene lost 6 bases and the J gene lost 4 bases, with 12 bases spanning the gap. CDR3: CASSTHWATEAFF. CDR3 sequence (DNA): TGTGCCAGCAGCACTCATTGGGCCACTGAAGCTTTCTTT.

This clonotype was detected many times. As DNA, the CDR3 is TGCGCCAGCAGCCCCTTAGGACTAGCAGCGTACGAGCAGTACTTC. It encodes CASSPLGLAAYEQYF. The chain uses TRBV4-1 and TRBJ2-7; 8 positions agree with TRBD2. J lost 4 bases, V lost 4 bases, and 9 bases had no gene match. CDR3 length: 15 residues. Germline V gives CDR1 MGHRA, CDR2 YSYEKL.